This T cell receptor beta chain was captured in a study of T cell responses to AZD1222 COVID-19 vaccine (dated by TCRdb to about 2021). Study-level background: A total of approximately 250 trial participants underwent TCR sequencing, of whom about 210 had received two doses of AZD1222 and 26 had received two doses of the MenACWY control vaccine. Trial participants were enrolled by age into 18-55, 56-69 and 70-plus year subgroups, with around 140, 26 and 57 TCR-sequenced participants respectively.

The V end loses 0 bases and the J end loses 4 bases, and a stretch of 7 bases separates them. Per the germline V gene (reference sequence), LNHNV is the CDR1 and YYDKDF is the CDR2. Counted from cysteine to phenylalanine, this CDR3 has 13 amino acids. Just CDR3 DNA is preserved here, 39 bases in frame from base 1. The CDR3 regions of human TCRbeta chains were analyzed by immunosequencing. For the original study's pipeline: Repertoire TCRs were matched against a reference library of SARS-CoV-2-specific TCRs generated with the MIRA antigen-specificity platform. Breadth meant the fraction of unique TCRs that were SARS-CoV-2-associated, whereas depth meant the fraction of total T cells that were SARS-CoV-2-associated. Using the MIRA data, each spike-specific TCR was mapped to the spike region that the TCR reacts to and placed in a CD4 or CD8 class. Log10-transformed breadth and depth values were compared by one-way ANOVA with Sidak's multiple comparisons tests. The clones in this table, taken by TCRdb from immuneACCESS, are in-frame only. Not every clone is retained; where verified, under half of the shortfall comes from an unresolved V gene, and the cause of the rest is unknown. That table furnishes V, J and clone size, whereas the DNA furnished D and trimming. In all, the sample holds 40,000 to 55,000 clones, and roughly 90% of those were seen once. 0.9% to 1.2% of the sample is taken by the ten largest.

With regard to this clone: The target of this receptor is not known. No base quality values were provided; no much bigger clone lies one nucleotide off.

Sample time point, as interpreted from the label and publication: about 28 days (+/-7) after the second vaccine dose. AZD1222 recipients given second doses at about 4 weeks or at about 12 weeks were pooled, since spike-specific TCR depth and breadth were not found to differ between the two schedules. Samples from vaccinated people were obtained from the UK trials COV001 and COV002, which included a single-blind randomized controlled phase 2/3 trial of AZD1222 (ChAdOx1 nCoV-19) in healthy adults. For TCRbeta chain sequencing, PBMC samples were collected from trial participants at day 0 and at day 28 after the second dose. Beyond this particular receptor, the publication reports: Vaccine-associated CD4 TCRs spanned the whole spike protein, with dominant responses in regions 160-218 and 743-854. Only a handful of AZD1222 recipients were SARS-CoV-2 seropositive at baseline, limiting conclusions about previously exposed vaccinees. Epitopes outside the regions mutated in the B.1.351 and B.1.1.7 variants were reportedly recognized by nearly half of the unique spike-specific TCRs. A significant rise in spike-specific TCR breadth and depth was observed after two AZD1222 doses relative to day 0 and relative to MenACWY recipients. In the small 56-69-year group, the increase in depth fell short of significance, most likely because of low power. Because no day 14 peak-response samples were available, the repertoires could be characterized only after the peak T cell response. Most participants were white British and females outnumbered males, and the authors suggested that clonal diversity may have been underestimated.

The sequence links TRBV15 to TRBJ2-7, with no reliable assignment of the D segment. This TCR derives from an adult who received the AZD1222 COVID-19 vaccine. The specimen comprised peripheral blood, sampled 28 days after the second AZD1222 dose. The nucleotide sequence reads TGTGCCACCAGCAGAGAGAAGACTTACGAGCAGTACTTC. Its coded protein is CATSREKTYEQYF.